The entry that follows covers one TCR beta chain sequence. The junction had 8 bases not matched to a gene; V was cut back by 5 bases and J by 6 bases. There are 14 residues in the CDR3. CDR1 and CDR2 from the germline V gene are SNHLY and FYNNEI. This record comes from a study of T cell responses to AZD1222 COVID-19 vaccine. Here immunoSEQ multiplex PCR was the method, and the copy in TCRdb shows in-frame clones only, minus some. The sample contains around 160,000 clones, about 93% of which appear only once. The gene calls are TRBV2 and TRBJ2-7, with 9 bases identical to TRBD1. This clonotype originated in an adult in good health. The specimen comprised peripheral blood, sampled on day 0 of AZD1222 vaccination. Written as DNA, the CDR3 is TGTGCCAGCAGTCTGGGACAGGGAGGAACCGAGCAGTACTTC. It is translated as CASSLGQGGTEQYF.